Below, 14 T cell receptor beta chains from the same sample are listed, as sequenced in a study of blood T cell repertoires in COVID-19. Sequencing used immunoSEQ multiplex PCR; TCRdb keeps in-frame clones, though not all of them. This sample has about 120,000 clones, with 90% found just once. The source material was peripheral blood. The receptors originated from a woman aged 60-75 years with COVID-19, enrolled during active disease.

In its sample, this clone was seen once. The chain couples TRBV11-1 to TRBJ2-1; 7 nucleotides align to TRBD2. CDR3 length: 14 residues. V was pared by 3 bases and J by 5 bases, with 4 bases of the junction left unmatched. Germline CDR1 reads SGHAT; CDR2 reads FQDESV (reference sequence). CDR3: CASSFVLADNEQFF. For the CDR3, the DNA is TGTGCCAGCAGCTTCGTCCTAGCGGACAATGAGCAGTTCTTC.

The chain couples TRBV19 to TRBJ2-2, with 11 nucleotides matching TRBD2. The germline V gene has CDR1 LNHDA and CDR2 SQIVND (reference sequence). This CDR3 has 16 amino acids. V was clipped by 3 bases and J by 3 bases; unmatched bases: 3. Written as DNA, the CDR3 is TGTGCCAGTAGTATTCGACTAGCGGGGTACACCGGGGAGCTGTTTTTT. As protein: CASSIRLAGYTGELFF.

This clone was observed a single time. The V call is TRBV6-5, the J call TRBJ2-5; 13 bases are a match to TRBD2. The V gene end was trimmed by 5 bases and the J gene end by 5 bases; junction bases not matched to a gene: 5. The germline V gene has CDR1 MNHEY and CDR2 SVGAGI. This CDR3 comprises 15 residues. CDR3 DNA sequence: TGTGCCAGCAGTCTGACTAGCGGGGGGATGGAGACCCAGTACTTC. Its protein is CASSLTSGGMETQYF.

V is TRBV7-2 and J is TRBJ1-3; D unresolved. Trimming removed 2 bases at V and 2 bases at J, with 13 bases between. Germline CDR1 is SGHTA and CDR2 is FQGNSA. CDR3 length: 16 residues. As DNA, the CDR3 is TGTGCCAGCAGCTTATTTGGCCCTAGCCCTGGAAACACCATATATTTT. It encodes CASSLFGPSPGNTIYF.

The V gene is TRBV2, the J gene TRBJ2-7; 7 nucleotides line up with TRBD1. Germline CDR1 is SNHLY and CDR2 is FYNNEI. The CDR3 totals 15 residues. Trimming removed 6 bases from V and 6 bases from J; junction bases left unmatched: 14. The CDR3 spells CASRERGPPSSEQYF. The CDR3 DNA follows: TGTGCCAGCAGGGAAAGGGGGCCACCTTCTAGCGAGCAGTACTTC.

The chain has TRBV5-8 and TRBJ2-1; D may be TRBD2 (6 bases). The CDR3 is made up of 16 amino acids. Germline V gives CDR1 SGHTS, CDR2 YDEGEE. The V end was cut by 5 bases, the J end by 6 bases, with 21 bases between. The CDR3 region has the DNA TGTGCCAGCAGTTTTACTCGGGCCGGGGGACTCAATGAGCAGTTCTTC. It translates to CASSFTRAGGLNEQFF.

V usage is TRBV6-1 and J usage is TRBJ2-7; no firm D call. This CDR3 has 14 residues. Germline CDR1 and CDR2: MNHNS and SASEGT. Trimming removed 2 bases at V and 7 bases at J, with 15 bases between. The CDR3 spells CASSESSSVREQYF. The CDR3 DNA reads TGTGCCAGCAGTGAATCGTCCAGTGTGAGGGAGCAGTACTTC.

This clone is a singleton in its sample. V gene TRBV7-2 combines with J gene TRBJ2-3; 9 nucleotides align to TRBD2. The J segment lost 2 bases and the V segment lost 5 bases, leaving 8 bases of the junction unmatched. The CDR3 is 16 amino acids. Germline values: CDR1 SGHTA, CDR2 FQGNSA. CDR3 nucleotide sequence: TGTGCCAGCAGCAGCGGGGGGCCCTTCTCCACAGATACGCAGTATTTT. The encoded protein is CASSSGGPFSTDTQYF. The complete variable domain, with remaining parts taken from reference TRBV7-2 and TRBJ2-3, reads GAGVSQSPSNKVTEKGKDVELRCDPISGHTALYWYRQSLGQGLEFLIYFQGNSAPDKSGLPSDRFSAERTGGSVSTLTIQRTQQEDSAVYLCASSSGGPFSTDTQYFGPGTRLTVL.

The chain combines TRBV23-1 with TRBJ1-2; no definite D call. TRBV23-1 carries the ORF label, with uncertain function. V was cut by 2 bases and J by 4 bases, with 23 bases left in between. This CDR3 region has 18 residues. The CDR3 protein is CASSQPRAGYTPFYGYTF. The CDR3, as DNA: TGCGCCAGCAGTCAACCTCGAGCCGGGTACACACCCTTCTATGGCTACACCTTC.

The chain employs TRBV5-1 and TRBJ1-4; TRBD1 is a possible D gene (5 bases). The germline CDR1 and CDR2 sequences are SGHRS and YFSETQ. This CDR3 has 18 amino acids. Trimming removed 2 bases at V and 4 bases at J, with 21 bases between. The CDR3 DNA is TGCGCCAGCAGCTTCAGTCTTGAGGTTCGACAGATTAATGAAAAACTGTTTTTT. Encoded protein: CASSFSLEVRQINEKLFF.

The V call is TRBV12-5, the J call TRBJ1-3, with 9 bases lining up with TRBD1. In germline, CDR1 is LGHNT, CDR2 FRNRAP. V shed 6 bases and J 1 base; nucleotides not matched to a gene: 19. The CDR3 sequence is 20 residues long. The DNA of the CDR3 is TGTGCTAGTGGCCACCTACCCGGGACAGGGTCCCCCCAATCTGGAAACACCATATATTTT. Translated: CASGHLPGTGSPQSGNTIYF.

The CDR3 DNA sequence: TGTGCCAGCACCGAAGAAGGGGGCGCCGGGGAGCTGTTTTTT. As protein: CASTEEGGAGELFF. The rearrangement joins TRBV21-1 to TRBJ2-2; whether TRBD1, the table's D call, matches the DNA was not checked. TRBV21-1 counts as a pseudogene. This CDR3 is 14 amino acids long.

This clone was detected once. The chain recombines TRBV10-3 with TRBJ2-1; the match to TRBD1 covers 10 bases. The junction had 6 bases not matched to a gene; V was cut back by 3 bases and J by 7 bases. CDR1 is ENHRY and CDR2 is SYGVKD in the germline V gene. The CDR3 sequence is 15 residues long. In nucleotides, the CDR3 is TGTGCCATCAGTGACCAAGACAGGGGGCGTAATGAGCAGTTCTTC. Its protein is CAISDQDRGRNEQFF.

This chain links TRBV12-3 or TRBV12-4 with TRBJ2-7; a weak D match, TRBD1 (6 bases). The CDR3 totals 13 residues. V was cut by 6 bases and J by 2 bases, with 11 bases left in between. Written as DNA, the CDR3 is TGTGCCAGCAGCCGGACAGCCCCCTACGAGCAGTACTTC. Protein: CASSRTAPYEQYF.